The TCR beta chain under discussion was sequenced for a study of immune evolution from preneoplasia to lung adenocarcinoma. This clone was counted only a few times. Clones were read by immunoSEQ multiplex PCR, and TCRdb kept only the in-frame ones, dropping some. The profile shows 3,500 or so clones, around four fifths of them singletons. CDR1 and CDR2 from the germline V gene are GTSNPN and SVGIG (reference sequence). The trim removed 0 bases at V and 3 bases at J, leaving 10 bases unmatched. The CDR3 is 17 amino acids. The receptor comes from a person aged 60 to 80 with lung adenocarcinoma. The sample consisted of FFPE minimally invasive lung adenocarcinoma tissue. The chain joins TRBV30 to TRBJ2-3; 9 nucleotides agree with TRBD1. As DNA, the CDR3 is TGTGCCTGGAGTGTTATGGGACAGGGATTCAGGACAGATACGCAGTATTTT. This translates into CAWSVMGQGFRTDTQYF.